This T cell receptor beta chain came from a study of cytomegalovirus exposure and HLA in healthy donors. The V gene's germline CDR1 is MNHEY and CDR2 SMNVEV (reference sequence). With 5 bases removed from V and 7 bases from J, the gap between germline ends came to 17 bases. This CDR3 has 15 residues. In this sample, this clone turned up a few times. The primer mix had 60 Vbeta and 13 Jbeta primers. Profiled with immunoSEQ multiplex PCR; TCRdb holds only in-frame clones, not every one. The data show under 150,000 clones, around 10% seen once. This TCR was recovered from a male donor in good health and CMV-seronegative. Sequenced sample: PBMCs. The rearrangement joins TRBV27 to TRBJ1-4; D might be TRBD1 (6 bases). The CDR3 spells CASSLYSGDGEKLFF. The CDR3, as DNA: TGTGCCAGCAGTCTTTATTCAGGGGACGGTGAAAAACTGTTTTTT. Full variable domain (rest looked up from reference TRBV27 and TRBJ1-4): EAQVTQNPRYLITVTGKKLTVTCSQNMNHEYMSWYRQDPGLGLRQIYYSMNVEVTDKGDVPEGYKVSRKEKRNFPLILESPSPNQTSLYFCASSLYSGDGEKLFFGSGTQLSVL.